The 27 T cell receptor beta chains given below trace back to one sample, sequenced in a study of T cell responses to AZD1222 COVID-19 vaccine. The assay was immunoSEQ multiplex PCR, and TCRdb's table has in-frame clones only and misses some. The table includes around 130,000 clones, about 89% detected once. Material: peripheral blood, obtained on day 0 of AZD1222 vaccination. These receptors originate from an adult in good health.

The rearrangement uses TRBV27 and TRBJ2-3; weak D call: TRBD1 (5 bases). The germline V and J ends were trimmed by 8 bases and 4 bases, with 16 bases remaining between them. In germline, CDR1 is MNHEY, CDR2 SMNVEV (reference sequence). This CDR3 has 14 amino acids. Here the CDR3 reads CASSRLVTADTQYF. CDR3 sequence (DNA): TGTGCCAGCTCCCGTTTGGTGACAGCAGATACGCAGTATTTT.

The CDR3 DNA sequence: TGTGCCAGCAGCCCATCCGGGACTTTCCGCGAGCAGTACTTC. The encoded protein is CASSPSGTFREQYF. The V call is TRBV11-2, the J call TRBJ2-7; tentative D call: TRBD2 (6 bases). Germline V CDR1 and CDR2: SGHAT, FQNNGV. Trimming shortened V by 5 bases and J by 6 bases, and 17 bases separated the two germline ends. This CDR3 comprises 14 residues.

The rearrangement uses TRBV11-2 and TRBJ2-1; 11 bases are shared with TRBD2. The CDR3 is 14 amino acids. The germline gives CDR1 SGHAT, CDR2 FQNNGV. V was clipped by 5 bases and J by 10 bases; unmatched bases: 7. The CDR3 DNA follows: TGTGCCAGCAGCGCACCGGGACTAGCGGAGGAGCAGTTCTTC. Encoded protein: CASSAPGLAEEQFF.

This chain connects TRBV5-4 to TRBJ2-2; D remains unclear. Trimming took 3 bases from V and 4 from J, leaving 4 bases between them. The CDR3 extends over 12 amino acids. Germline loops: CDR1 SGHNT, CDR2 YYREEE (reference sequence). The CDR3 DNA is TGTGCCAGCAGCTGGAGCACCGGGGAGCTGTTTTTT. It encodes CASSWSTGELFF.

The chain carries TRBV7-9 and TRBJ2-1; D is unresolved. Trimming shortened V by 4 bases and J by 4 bases, and 11 bases separated the two germline ends. CDR1 SEHNR and CDR2 FQNEAQ come from the germline V gene (reference sequence). There are 14 residues in the CDR3. CDR3: CASSSPLEYNEQFF. In DNA form, the CDR3 reads TGTGCCAGCAGCTCCCCGTTGGAATACAATGAGCAGTTCTTC.

The rearrangement uses TRBV7-8 and TRBJ2-2; TRBD2 might be the D (6 bases). Germline V gene sequence: CDR1 SGHVS, CDR2 FQNEAQ. CDR3 size: 17 residues. Trimming stripped 3 bases from V and 5 bases from J, with 19 bases between. CDR3 in amino acids: CASSLPEGAGWTGELFF. The CDR3 DNA reads as TGTGCCAGCAGCTTGCCGGAGGGAGCAGGGTGGACCGGGGAGCTGTTTTTT.

The chain links TRBV7-9 to TRBJ2-7; the D gene is possibly TRBD1 (6 bases). Germline V gene sequence: CDR1 SEHNR, CDR2 FQNEAQ (reference sequence). The CDR3 runs to 14 residues. The V and J ends lost 5 bases and 6 bases respectively, with 17 bases between them. The CDR3 reads CASSSLLGAGEQYF. The CDR3 DNA sequence: TGTGCCAGCAGCAGCCTTCTGGGGGCGGGCGAGCAGTACTTC.

A note on this clone: It is likely a read error, because the conserved phenylalanine at the end of the CDR3 is missing. The chain couples TRBV5-1 to TRBJ2-2, with D possibly being TRBD1 (5 bases). This CDR3 has 15 residues. The germline V and J ends were trimmed by 3 bases and 4 bases, with 13 bases remaining between them. Germline loops: CDR1 SGHRS, CDR2 YFSETQ. CDR3 amino acids: CASSSREGVTGELFL. The CDR3 DNA sequence: TGCGCCAGCAGCTCCAGGGAAGGGGTCACCGGGGAGCTGTTTTTG.

This clone appeared once. This chain links TRBV6-5 with TRBJ2-5; 10 bases map to TRBD2. CDR3 length: 13 residues. Per germline, CDR1 MNHEY and CDR2 SVGAGI. V was pared by 6 bases and J by 8 bases, with 6 bases of the junction left unmatched. The CDR3 DNA sequence: TGTGCCAGCAGCCGGACTAGCGGCTCCACCCAGTACTTC. Its translation: CASSRTSGSTQYF.

The chain combines TRBV6-5 with TRBJ1-3; 7 positions match TRBD1. Germline V gene lookup returns CDR1 MNHEY and CDR2 SVGAGI. The CDR3 sequence is 15 residues long. The V gene end was trimmed by 6 bases and the J gene end by 0 bases; junction bases not matched to a gene: 5. This chain's CDR3 is CASRRTGLSGNTIYF. In nucleotides, the CDR3 is TGTGCCAGCAGACGGACAGGTCTCTCTGGAAACACCATATATTTT.

V and J are TRBV5-8 and TRBJ2-1; no firm D call. There are 12 residues in the CDR3. Germline V gives CDR1 SGHTS, CDR2 YDEGEE. V lost 3 bases and J lost 5, with 6 bases in between. The CDR3 is CASSWSNNEQFF. The CDR3 DNA reads as TGTGCCAGCAGCTGGAGTAACAATGAGCAGTTCTTC.

This clone was recorded a few times. The chain uses TRBV12-3 or TRBV12-4 and TRBJ1-1, with unresolved D. The V gene lost 3 bases and the J gene lost 7 bases, with 12 bases spanning the gap. The CDR3 length is 13 residues. CDR3 amino acids: CASSFFRRIEAFF. The CDR3, as DNA: TGTGCCAGCAGTTTTTTTCGCAGGATTGAAGCTTTCTTT.

This chain links TRBV19 with TRBJ1-2; D is undetermined. Germline CDR1 reads LNHDA; CDR2 reads SQIVND (reference sequence). Trimming left V 7 bases short and J 5 bases short, with 17 bases between. The CDR3 spans 14 residues. Here the CDR3 reads CASKVEGRKYGYTF. DNA of the CDR3: TGTGCCAGTAAGGTAGAGGGCAGAAAGTATGGCTACACCTTC.

The chain recombines TRBV6-1 with TRBJ2-1; D is perhaps TRBD2 (6 bases). This CDR3 is 17 amino acids long. V was cut by 0 bases and J by 6 bases, with 18 bases left in between. Germline V gene data show CDR1 as MNHNS and CDR2 as SASEGT. The CDR3 is CASSEAAFGTPSNEQFF. CDR3 DNA: TGTGCCAGCAGTGAAGCGGCGTTCGGGACTCCGTCCAATGAGCAGTTCTTC.

This clone was seen just once. In DNA form, the CDR3 reads TGTGCCAGCAGTTTTACTACAGGGCGCCGCTATGGCTACACCTTC. Translation gives CASSFTTGRRYGYTF. The V call is TRBV28, the J call TRBJ1-2; D is possibly TRBD1 (6 bases). Germline assignment: CDR1 MDHEN and CDR2 SYDVKM. With 3 bases removed from V and 4 bases from J, the gap between germline ends came to 15 bases. The CDR3 extends over 15 amino acids.

The chain is built from TRBV6-2 or TRBV6-3 and TRBJ1-3; D call uncertain. The length of the CDR3 is 15 residues. Germline assignment: CDR1 MNHEY and CDR2 SVGEGT. Trimming took off 2 bases at V and 0 bases at J, with 8 bases between the two ends. The CDR3 region is CASSYIGFSGNTIYF. The DNA for the CDR3 is TGTGCCAGCAGTTACATCGGCTTCTCTGGAAACACCATATATTTT.

The chain has TRBV6-5 and TRBJ1-2; the D is unclear. The CDR3 is 15 amino acids. The V gene lost 5 bases and the J gene lost 2 bases, with 15 bases spanning the gap. The germline V gene has CDR1 MNHEY and CDR2 SVGAGI. CDR3 sequence reads: CASSTLGRKNYGYTF. The CDR3 DNA sequence: TGTGCCAGCAGTACCCTCGGCAGGAAGAACTATGGCTACACCTTC.

The chain uses TRBV3-1 (or the pseudogene TRBV3-2) and TRBJ2-7; possibly TRBD1 or TRBD2 for D (5 bases each). Trimming pared 0 bases from V and 6 bases from J, leaving 21 bases between. Germline values: CDR1 LGHDT, CDR2 YNNKEL (reference sequence). The CDR3 loop spans 17 amino acids. CDR3 amino acids: CASSQDLARDRPREQYF. The CDR3 nucleotides are TGTGCCAGCAGCCAAGATCTTGCCAGGGACCGCCCCCGCGAGCAGTACTTC.

V usage is TRBV10-1 and J usage is TRBJ2-7; no reliable D call. The V gene lost 3 bases and the J gene lost 4 bases, with 7 bases spanning the gap. This CDR3 is 12 amino acids long. Per germline, CDR1 WNHNN and CDR2 SYGVQD (reference sequence). The CDR3 sequence: CASSDHVYEQYF. DNA of the CDR3: TGCGCCAGCAGTGATCATGTTTACGAGCAGTACTTC.

J is TRBJ2-3 and V is TRBV4-1; the match to TRBD2 covers 9 bases. CDR1 is MGHRA, CDR2 YSYEKL, per germline. This CDR3 has 17 amino acids. V was pared by 0 bases and J by 3 bases, with 7 bases of the junction left unmatched. CDR3 region: CASSQDSAGGPTDTQYF. CDR3 in DNA: TGCGCCAGCAGCCAAGATTCCGCGGGGGGGCCGACAGATACGCAGTATTTT.

V is TRBV27 and J is TRBJ2-7, with D possibly being TRBD2 (6 bases). The CDR3 totals 16 residues. V lost 6 bases and J lost 0, with 18 bases in between. Germline V gene sequence: CDR1 MNHEY, CDR2 SMNVEV (reference sequence). The chain's CDR3 is CASRGGFLSTSYEQYF. As DNA, the CDR3 is TGTGCCAGCAGGGGGGGTTTTTTGAGCACCTCCTACGAGCAGTACTTC.

The genes are TRBV4-1 and TRBJ1-6, with D possibly being TRBD1 (6 bases). V shed 1 base and J shed 9 bases, with 19 bases lying between them. The CDR3 spans 17 residues. CDR1 is MGHRA, CDR2 YSYEKL, per germline. The CDR3 DNA reads as TGCGCCAGCAGCCAAGGAGCGGCCGGCAGGGGAAGTTCACCCCTCCACTTT. It codes for CASSQGAAGRGSSPLHF.

This clone has only one observation. The gene calls are TRBV6-1 and TRBJ2-1, with 9 positions matching TRBD2. J lost 2 bases, V lost 2 bases, and 4 bases had no gene match. The germline CDR1 and CDR2 sequences are MNHNS and SASEGT. The CDR3 is 16 amino acids. The CDR3 here is CASSETRLAAYNEQFF. The CDR3 DNA is TGTGCCAGCAGTGAAACGAGACTAGCGGCCTACAATGAGCAGTTCTTC.

The V call is TRBV19, the J call TRBJ1-2; 7 bases agree with TRBD1. The germline gives CDR1 LNHDA, CDR2 SQIVND (reference sequence). The J segment lost 8 bases and the V segment lost 6 bases, leaving 12 bases of the junction unmatched. The CDR3 length is 14 residues. This chain's CDR3 is CASSRMEGARGYTF. In nucleotides, the CDR3 is TGTGCCAGTAGCCGAATGGAGGGGGCGCGGGGCTACACCTTC.

This chain links TRBV5-1 with TRBJ1-3, with D unresolved. The CDR3 covers 13 residues. The V end was cut by 0 bases, the J end by 4 bases, with 5 bases between. Germline CDR1 and CDR2: SGHRS and YFSETQ. DNA of the CDR3: TGCGCCAGCAGCTTGGAACAGGGAAACACCATATATTTT. Its translation is CASSLEQGNTIYF.

This rearrangement joins TRBV20-1 to TRBJ2-7, with 10 bases fitting TRBD2. The CDR3 sequence is 16 residues long. J gave up 3 bases and V 3 bases, and 11 bases lay outside the gene matches. From germline, CDR1 is DFQATT and CDR2 SNEGSKA (reference sequence). The CDR3 loop is CSASGASGRMDYEQYF. The CDR3 region has the DNA TGCAGTGCTAGTGGAGCTAGCGGGAGAATGGACTACGAGCAGTACTTC.

The CDR3 region has the DNA TGTGCCAGCAGTTTACTACAGGGGGCGGATGGCTACACCTTC. Residues: CASSLLQGADGYTF. The gene calls are TRBV27 and TRBJ1-2; 9 bases are shared with TRBD1. Per germline, CDR1 MNHEY and CDR2 SMNVEV (reference sequence). The CDR3 covers 14 residues. Trimming cost V 2 bases and J 6 bases; bases outside gene matches: 4.